This T cell receptor (beta chain) was captured in a study of identical twins. Study-level results: Within beta out-of-frame sequences, the excess sharing observed between twins was weaker. Donors were not followed over many years; analysis was cross-sectional. With abundant cord blood beta clonotypes, insertions were fewer; memory repertoires showed no such pattern.

TCRdb re-called the 5' RACE reads through MiXCR, storing one row per CDR3 protein. The sample contains 1,800,000 or so distinct CDR3 sequences, under 35% of which appear only once. Germline V gene sequence: CDR1 SGHDT, CDR2 YYEEEE. The V and J ends lost 1 base and 4 bases respectively, with 12 bases between them. This CDR3 is built from 15 residues. Worth noting for this clonotype: What it binds is not known.

This receptor was obtained from a newborn girl in good health. Material for sequencing was cord blood. The chain has TRBV5-6 and TRBJ2-1; maybe TRBD2 (6 bases). The chain's CDR3 is CASSLTGRRYNEQFF. In DNA form, the CDR3 reads TGTGCCAGCAGCTTGACCGGGAGAAGGTACAATGAGCAGTTCTTC.